Following are 11 T cell receptor beta chains from one sample sequenced in a study of sequential checkpoint blockade in melanoma. The table came from immunoSEQ multiplex PCR; TCRdb's copy has only in-frame clones and leaves some out. The table records under 20,000 clones, around two thirds of them present only once. Treatment denoted: randomized to nivolumab then ipilimumab (arm A) or the reverse (arm B). This specimen was CD8+ T cells sorted from blood (inferred from file names), taken from a patient given nivolumab and ipilimumab in sequence. The receptor source for this set is a human donor with melanoma.

The rearrangement uses TRBV7-3 and TRBJ2-1; D call uncertain. Germline V gene data show CDR1 as SGHTA and CDR2 as FQGTGA. V was cut by 1 base and J by 0 bases, with 4 bases left in between. The CDR3 runs to 14 residues. The CDR3 nucleotides are TGTGCCAGCAGCTTAATCGGCTCCTACAATGAGCAGTTCTTC. Amino acid sequence: CASSLIGSYNEQFF.

The rearrangement joins TRBV27 to TRBJ2-7; 9 nucleotides align to TRBD1. Per germline, CDR1 MNHEY and CDR2 SMNVEV (reference sequence). The CDR3 runs to 15 residues. V gave up 3 bases and J gave up 5 bases; unmatched junction bases: 8. The CDR3 loop reads CASSFSGTGKNEQYF. The CDR3 nucleotides are TGTGCCAGCAGTTTCTCCGGGACAGGGAAAAACGAGCAGTACTTC.

About this clone itself: Other nucleotide sequences from this sample produce the same CDR3. The chain couples TRBV7-9 to TRBJ1-2, with TRBD1 matching 7 bases. Per germline, CDR1 SEHNR and CDR2 FQNEAQ (reference sequence). There are 16 residues in the CDR3. Trimming took 5 bases from V and 0 from J; bases not matched to a gene: 9. The CDR3 spells CASSLRQGSANYGYTF. The CDR3, as DNA: TGTGCCAGCAGCCTCAGACAGGGATCGGCTAACTATGGCTACACCTTC.

The chain uses TRBV6-5 and TRBJ2-7, with 10 bases aligning to TRBD1. The V and J ends lost 5 bases and 5 bases, in that order; junction bases with no gene match: 3. The CDR3 totals 13 residues. CDR1 MNHEY and CDR2 SVGAGI come from the germline V gene. This chain's CDR3 is CASSIGQGDEQYF. The CDR3 DNA sequence: TGTGCCAGCAGTATCGGACAGGGGGACGAGCAGTACTTC.

The J gene is TRBJ1-1, the V gene TRBV6-1; TRBD1 matches at 7 bases. CDR1 and CDR2 (germline): MNHNS, SASEGT. V dropped 2 bases and J dropped 4; count of bases not matched to a gene: 7. The CDR3 is 15 amino acids. The CDR3 DNA sequence: TGTGCCAGCAGTGAAACCCCAGGGGGGACCACTGAAGCTTTCTTT. As protein: CASSETPGGTTEAFF.

A word on this clone: Germline and junction disagree at one end, which may indicate a read error. The rearrangement joins TRBV7-9 to TRBJ1-1; D is undetermined. The CDR3 consists of 12 residues. Germline CDR1 is SEHNR and CDR2 is FQNEAQ (reference sequence). In DNA form, the CDR3 reads TGTGCCAGCAGCTCAGAAGGGTGGGTTCGGGACTTT. Its protein product is CASSSEGWVRDF.

The J gene is TRBJ1-1, the V gene TRBV4-1; D unclear. Trimming cost V 2 bases and J 2 bases, with 9 bases left between them. Germline CDR1 is MGHRA and CDR2 is YSYEKL. The CDR3 has 14 amino acids. CDR3 bases: TGCGCCAGCAGCCAACCAGGACTCAACACTGAAGCTTTCTTT. Protein sequence: CASSQPGLNTEAFF.

The V and J genes are TRBV27 and TRBJ2-7; D possibly corresponds to TRBD2 (6 bases). Per germline, CDR1 MNHEY and CDR2 SMNVEV (reference sequence). The CDR3 extends over 14 amino acids. Trimming shortened V by 2 bases and J by 2 bases, and 10 bases separated the two germline ends. CDR3 sequence reads: CASSLTGVAYEQYF. In DNA, the CDR3 is TGTGCCAGCAGTTTAACGGGGGTAGCCTACGAGCAGTACTTC.

This clone was seen only once. This chain links TRBV29-1 with TRBJ1-2; 7 positions agree with TRBD1. The CDR3 runs to 12 residues. Per germline, CDR1 SQVTM and CDR2 ANQGSEA. V shed 6 bases, J shed 2 bases, and the junction held 3 bases outside the gene matches. The CDR3 region is CSVGQDNYGYTF. The CDR3 DNA reads TGCAGCGTCGGACAGGACAACTATGGCTACACCTTC.

The chain uses TRBV7-8 and TRBJ2-7, with D unclear. Per the germline V gene, CDR1 is SGHVS and CDR2 is FQNEAQ. The CDR3 is 12 residues long. Trimming left V 3 bases short and J 3 bases short, with 6 bases between. The CDR3 DNA reads as TGTGCCAGCAGCTTCAACAGCTACGAGCAGTACTTC. Its translation: CASSFNSYEQYF.

This clone is medium-sized (0.01 to 0.1%) in the sample. The gene calls are TRBV2 and TRBJ2-1; TRBD1 matches at 9 bases. This CDR3 has 13 amino acids. Germline loops: CDR1 SNHLY, CDR2 FYNNEI. V lost 7 bases and J lost 8; bases outside the gene matches: 6. CDR3 residues: CASTRTGEYEQFF. The CDR3 DNA reads TGTGCCAGCACAAGGACAGGGGAATATGAGCAGTTCTTC.